This TCR beta chain was identified in a study of patients and donors after allogeneic stem cell transplantation. With 0 bases removed from V and 5 bases from J, the gap between germline ends came to 7 bases. This CDR3 region has 13 residues. From germline, CDR1 is MGHDK and CDR2 SYGVNS. A single record per CDR3 protein comes from TCRdb applying MiXCR to the RT-PCR reads. The sample yields fewer than 500,000 distinct CDR3 sequences, 16% seen once. This rearrangement joins TRBV25-1 to TRBJ1-1; D uncertain. This sequence originates from a human donor who was either an allogeneic HSCT recipient or a stem cell or donor lymphocyte infusion donor (not recorded which). It is not recorded whose cells these are; they may come from a transplant donor. Sequenced: blood, either unsorted or a sorted T cell fraction (not recorded which). The CDR3 nucleotides are TGTGCCAGCAGTGAATATTGGGAGACTGAAGCTTTCTTT. Residues: CASSEYWETEAFF.